Listed here are 32 T cell receptor beta chains from one sample, sequenced in a study of blood T cell repertoires in COVID-19. Some clones are missing from TCRdb's copy, which holds only in-frame ones; the method was immunoSEQ multiplex PCR. Counted here are around 300,000 clones, around 87% occurring once; the ten biggest clones make up approximately 5%. The sample taken for sequencing was PBMCs or T cells enriched from blood (not recorded which). Every receptor here comes from a woman in her 30s who had recovered from COVID-19.

J is TRBJ2-5 and V is TRBV30; D perhaps matches TRBD1 (6 bases). V was trimmed by 0 bases and J by 7 bases, leaving 12 bases between them. CDR1 is GTSNPN, CDR2 SVGIG, per germline (reference sequence). This CDR3 is built from 13 residues. In nucleotides, the CDR3 is TGTGCCTGGAGTGTGGGGGCGCTGGGGACCCAGTACTTC. This translates into CAWSVGALGTQYF.

In this sample, this clone turned up once. CDR3 residues: CASSVSPGQGYEQYF. The CDR3 bases are TGTGCCAGCAGCGTATCACCGGGACAGGGCTACGAGCAGTACTTC. The rearrangement joins TRBV9 to TRBJ2-7; 9 nucleotides match TRBD1. The V and J ends lost 1 base and 3 bases, in that order; junction bases with no gene match: 5. CDR3 length equals 15 residues. CDR1 and CDR2 (germline): SGDLS, YYNGEE.

The chain combines TRBV27 with TRBJ1-2; 9 positions match TRBD1. Germline trimming cut 5 bases from V and 0 bases from J; bases unmatched to any gene: 4. This CDR3 is built from 15 residues. Germline V CDR1 and CDR2: MNHEY, SMNVEV (reference sequence). CDR3 protein: CASSGRQGANYGYTF. In nucleotides, the CDR3 is TGTGCCAGCAGTGGTCGACAGGGGGCTAACTATGGCTACACCTTC.

The V call is TRBV3-1 (or the pseudogene TRBV3-2), the J call TRBJ2-5, with 7 bases lining up with TRBD1. CDR1 is LGHDT and CDR2 is YNNKEL in the germline V gene (reference sequence). There are 15 residues in the CDR3. The J segment lost 9 bases and the V segment lost 4 bases, leaving 14 bases of the junction unmatched. The chain's CDR3 is CASSRRTGRVMAQYF. The CDR3, as DNA: TGTGCCAGCAGCCGTAGGACAGGCCGGGTCATGGCCCAGTACTTC.

This chain joins TRBV5-1 and TRBJ2-7; D remains ambiguous. The germline CDR1 and CDR2 sequences are SGHRS and YFSETQ. The length of the CDR3 is 13 residues. V lost 4 bases and J lost 6, with 14 bases in between. CDR3 DNA: TGCGCCAGCAGCCCCGTCTTAGCCGGCGAGCAGTACTTC. It yields the protein CASSPVLAGEQYF.

The rearrangement joins TRBV30 to TRBJ2-1; 13 bases align to TRBD2. This CDR3 has 16 residues. The trim removed 0 bases at V and 12 bases at J, leaving 11 bases unmatched. Germline V gene sequence: CDR1 GTSNPN, CDR2 SVGIG (reference sequence). The CDR3 sequence: CAWSVGLAGAGVVQFF. CDR3 coding DNA: TGTGCCTGGAGTGTAGGACTAGCGGGGGCAGGAGTCGTGCAGTTCTTC.

This rearrangement joins TRBV19 to TRBJ2-7; a weak D match, TRBD1 (6 bases). The length of the CDR3 is 15 residues. Germline V gene data show CDR1 as LNHDA and CDR2 as SQIVND (reference sequence). Trimming stripped 4 bases from V and 2 bases from J, with 15 bases between. The CDR3 reads CASSTTGQPTYEQYF. The CDR3 nucleotides read TGTGCCAGTAGTACCACAGGACAGCCGACCTACGAGCAGTACTTC.

The CDR3 DNA sequence: TGTGCCACCCCGGAGGGGGCGGGGGGCGTCCGGAGCACAGATACGCAGTATTTT. This encodes CATPEGAGGVRSTDTQYF. The rearrangement joins TRBV24-1 to TRBJ2-3, with D maybe TRBD2 (8 bases). The V and J ends lost 9 bases and 0 bases respectively, with 24 bases between them. The CDR3 length is 18 residues. Germline CDR1 KGHDR, CDR2 SFDVKD.

The gene calls are TRBV12-3 or TRBV12-4 and TRBJ1-2; a weak D match, TRBD1 (5 bases). V dropped 2 bases and J dropped 7 bases, with 11 bases sitting between them. The CDR3 runs 13 residues. CDR3 sequence (DNA): TGTGCCAGCAGTTTAAGGGGAATTGGTGGCTACACCTTC. It codes for CASSLRGIGGYTF.

The chain is built from TRBV7-8 and TRBJ2-7; weak D call: TRBD2 (5 bases). Germline lookup yields CDR1 SGHVS and CDR2 FQNEAQ. Trimming stripped 5 bases from V and 2 bases from J, with 7 bases between. CDR3 length: 12 amino acids. CDR3 DNA: TGTGCCAGCAGCCCCGGGACCTACGAGCAGTACTTC. It is translated as CASSPGTYEQYF.

The chain couples TRBV27 to TRBJ1-6, with 7 nucleotides matching TRBD1. From germline, CDR1 is MNHEY and CDR2 SMNVEV (reference sequence). J lost 6 bases, V lost 4 bases, and 3 bases had no gene match. The CDR3 totals 14 residues. Here the CDR3 DNA reads TGTGCCAGCAGTTCCCGACAGGGTAATTCACCCCTCCACTTT. Translation: CASSSRQGNSPLHF.

The chain couples TRBV2 to TRBJ2-7, with TRBD1 identical over 9 bases. Germline CDR1 is SNHLY and CDR2 is FYNNEI. The CDR3 loop spans 14 amino acids. V lost 4 bases to trimming and J lost 5 bases; unmatched junction nucleotides: 6. In DNA form, the CDR3 reads TGTGCCAGCAGTGGATGGACAGGGGACAACGAGCAGTACTTC. Amino acid sequence: CASSGWTGDNEQYF.

The chain couples TRBV19 to TRBJ1-1; D not resolved. V lost 0 bases to trimming and J lost 7 bases, with 12 bases between them. The germline V gene encodes CDR1 LNHDA and CDR2 SQIVND (reference sequence). This CDR3 has 14 amino acids. The CDR3 loop reads CASSIDQRGSEAFF. CDR3 in DNA: TGTGCCAGTAGTATAGACCAAAGAGGGAGTGAAGCTTTCTTT.

V and J are TRBV6-5 and TRBJ2-3; D is undetermined. The CDR3 extends over 13 amino acids. Between the trimmed V and J ends, which lost 0 bases and 13 bases, there was a span of 14 bases. The germline CDR1 and CDR2 sequences are MNHEY and SVGAGI. DNA for the CDR3: TGTGCCAGCAGTTACTCGGGCAGCCTCAAGAAGTATTTT. It codes for CASSYSGSLKKYF.

The chain joins TRBV18 to TRBJ1-5; D unclear. The V gene's germline CDR1 is KGHSH and CDR2 LQKENI. The CDR3 contains 15 residues. V lost 2 bases to trimming and J lost 0 bases, with 8 bases between them. The CDR3 DNA reads as TGTGCCAGCTCACCAGCCGGTACTAGCAATCAGCCCCAGCATTTT. Residues: CASSPAGTSNQPQHF.

This rearrangement joins TRBV7-9 to TRBJ2-6; 8 bases match TRBD1. Looked up from germline, CDR1 is SEHNR and CDR2 is FQNEAQ (reference sequence). There are 18 residues in the CDR3. J lost 0 bases, V lost 5 bases, and 9 bases had no gene match. The CDR3 region is CASSLGDRSRSGANVLTF. The CDR3 nucleotides read TGTGCCAGCAGCCTAGGGGACAGGTCCCGCTCTGGGGCCAACGTCCTGACTTTC.

The chain joins TRBV11-2 to TRBJ2-7; maybe TRBD2 (5 bases). Germline V lookup: CDR1 SGHAT, CDR2 FQNNGV. V lost 2 bases and J lost 2, with 16 bases in between. CDR3 length equals 16 residues. CDR3 in amino acids: CASSLSWTLAPYEQYF. CDR3 bases: TGTGCCAGCAGCTTATCGTGGACTCTCGCCCCCTACGAGCAGTACTTC.

The J gene is TRBJ2-7, the V gene TRBV2, with D possibly matching TRBD2 (6 bases). This CDR3 is built from 13 residues. Germline CDR1 SNHLY, CDR2 FYNNEI. V dropped 7 bases and J dropped 5 bases, with 15 bases sitting between them. CDR3 protein: CASMSDYEDEQYF. CDR3 coding DNA: TGTGCCAGCATGTCGGACTACGAGGACGAGCAGTACTTC.

This chain joins TRBV6-2 or TRBV6-3 and TRBJ2-2; D may be TRBD2 (6 bases). V was trimmed by 2 bases and J by 3 bases, leaving 10 bases between them. Germline CDR1 and CDR2: MNHEY and SVGEGT. CDR3 length: 15 residues. The CDR3 region is CASSYAGMYTGELFF. CDR3 in DNA: TGTGCCAGCAGTTACGCGGGGATGTACACCGGGGAGCTGTTTTTT.

The J gene is TRBJ1-1, the V gene TRBV14; D unresolved. Trimming took 0 bases from V and 7 from J, leaving 15 bases between them. Germline V gives CDR1 SGHDN, CDR2 FVKESK. This CDR3 is 15 amino acids long. For the CDR3, the DNA is TGTGCCAGCAGCCAAGAAGTAGGTGTCCGGGGTGAAGCTTTCTTT. Protein product: CASSQEVGVRGEAFF. Full variable domain (remainder filled in from reference TRBV14 and TRBJ1-1): EAGVTQFPSHSVIEKGQTVTLRCDPISGHDNLYWYRRVMGKEIKFLLHFVKESKQDESGMPNNRFLAERTGGTYSTLKVQPAELEDSGVYFCASSQEVGVRGEAFFGQGTRLTVV.

The V call is TRBV25-1, the J call TRBJ1-1, with D hard to call. The CDR3 is 15 amino acids. Looked up from germline, CDR1 is MGHDK and CDR2 is SYGVNS. Trimming took 0 bases from V and 4 from J, leaving 12 bases between them. In DNA form, the CDR3 reads TGTGCCAGCAGTGAATATGAGGGTAAGATCACTGAAGCTTTCTTT. As protein: CASSEYEGKITEAFF.

The chain recombines TRBV19 with TRBJ1-3; no reliable D call. The CDR3 is 14 residues long. Trimming took 5 bases from V and 2 from J, leaving 10 bases between them. Germline V CDR1 and CDR2: LNHDA, SQIVND (reference sequence). CDR3 nucleotide sequence: TGTGCCAGTAGTGTGACACAAACTGGAAACACCATATATTTT. Its translation: CASSVTQTGNTIYF.

The gene calls are TRBV2 and TRBJ1-1; TRBD1 matches 8 bases. From germline, CDR1 is SNHLY and CDR2 FYNNEI. Trimming took 4 bases from V and 3 from J; bases not matched to a gene: 4. CDR3 length: 14 amino acids. CDR3 loop: CASSARTGYTEAFF. The DNA for the CDR3 is TGTGCCAGCAGTGCCCGGACAGGGTACACTGAAGCTTTCTTT.

This chain links TRBV19 with TRBJ1-5, with D possibly TRBD1 on 5 matching bases. The germline V and J ends were trimmed by 7 bases and 1 base, with 20 bases remaining between them. CDR3 length: 17 amino acids. Germline CDR1 is LNHDA and CDR2 is SQIVND (reference sequence). CDR3 amino acids: CASIAQRGGGSNQPQHF. For the CDR3, the DNA is TGTGCCAGTATCGCCCAGAGGGGAGGAGGAAGCAATCAGCCCCAGCATTTT.

This clone was counted between two and nine times. The genes are TRBV12-5 and TRBJ1-5; possibly TRBD1 for D (5 bases). V lost 7 bases, J lost 2 bases, and 15 bases lay in between. The CDR3 sequence is 15 residues long. From germline, CDR1 is LGHNT and CDR2 FRNRAP. The CDR3 coding sequence is TGTGCTAGTGCCCTGGGGGGTTTGGGCAATCAGCCCCAGCATTTT. It yields the protein CASALGGLGNQPQHF.

The V and J genes are TRBV5-1 and TRBJ1-1, with D uncertain. This CDR3 contains 11 residues. The germline CDR1 and CDR2 sequences are SGHRS and YFSETQ. V gave up 5 bases and J gave up 5 bases, with 7 bases separating them. The CDR3: CASRTGTEAFF. The CDR3 coding sequence is TGCGCCAGCAGAACCGGGACTGAAGCTTTCTTT.

The gene calls are TRBV6-4 and TRBJ2-1; 13 bases agree with TRBD2. Germline CDR1 reads MRHNA; CDR2 reads SNTAGT. The CDR3 is 18 residues long. Trimming took 0 bases from V and 15 from J; bases not matched to a gene: 17. The CDR3 reads CASSDSETSGGAIDFLFF. The CDR3 nucleotides read TGTGCCAGCAGTGACTCTGAAACTAGCGGGGGGGCCATCGATTTTTTGTTCTTC.

The chain joins TRBV27 to TRBJ1-1, with TRBD1 identical over 8 bases. With 5 bases clipped from V and 5 bases from J, the junction kept 10 bases outside the gene matches. The germline gives CDR1 MNHEY, CDR2 SMNVEV (reference sequence). CDR3 size: 15 residues. Written as DNA, the CDR3 is TGTGCCAGCAGTCCCTCAGGACAGGGTTGGACTGAAGCTTTCTTT. Protein: CASSPSGQGWTEAFF.

The V gene is TRBV6-5, the J gene TRBJ2-7; a possible D gene is TRBD2 (7 bases). The length of the CDR3 is 13 residues. Germline-derived CDR1 and CDR2 are MNHEY and SVGAGI. V was pared by 7 bases and J by 4 bases, with 14 bases between. The CDR3 DNA is TGTGCCAGCACCGGGGGGCCCCCATACGAGCAGTACTTC. As protein: CASTGGPPYEQYF.

The J gene is TRBJ1-5, the V gene TRBV10-3; D is unresolved. With 0 bases removed from V and 7 bases from J, the gap between germline ends came to 13 bases. Germline V gives CDR1 ENHRY, CDR2 SYGVKD. This CDR3 is 15 amino acids long. The CDR3 DNA sequence: TGTGCCATCAGTGAGTCATTCGGGCCGGGACAGCCCCAGCATTTT. Encoded protein: CAISESFGPGQPQHF.

The V call is TRBV19, the J call TRBJ1-1; D is undetermined. This CDR3 has 12 amino acids. Germline V CDR1 and CDR2: LNHDA, SQIVND (reference sequence). Trimming took 10 bases from V and 4 from J, leaving 13 bases between them. The CDR3 loop reads CATRTSGTEAFF. DNA of the CDR3: TGTGCCACGCGAACTTCAGGCACTGAAGCTTTCTTT.

CDR3 sequence reads: CASKKSGTGTNEKLFF. CDR3 coding DNA: TGCGCCAGCAAGAAGTCCGGGACAGGTACTAATGAAAAACTGTTTTTT. The chain employs TRBV10-2 and TRBJ1-4; TRBD1 matches 8 bases. The CDR3 runs to 16 residues. J was trimmed by 2 bases and V by 7 bases; bases with no gene match: 9. CDR1 is WSHSY and CDR2 is SAAADI in the germline V gene.